The rows below give T cell receptor beta chains drawn from one sample of a study of CD8 T cells in ankylosing spondylitis. TCRdb ran MiXCR on the 5' RACE reads and lists one entry per CDR3 protein. The data contain roughly 670,000 distinct CDR3 sequences, about 20% of them singletons. The sample comprised blood, either unsorted or a sorted T cell fraction (not recorded which). The receptors were sampled from a male donor with ankylosing spondylitis. Both conserved end residues are part of each CDR3.

cdr3_length	v_call	j_call	cdr3_aa
15	TRBV10-2	TRBJ1-2	CASGSFGGTSYGYTF
15	TRBV7-9	TRBJ2-7	CASSPRDRGSYEQYF
14	TRBV29-1	TRBJ2-2	CSVELARYTGELFF
16	TRBV9	TRBJ2-1	CASSGPTAGGNNEQFF
13	TRBV2	TRBJ2-1	CASSPGGINEQFF
16	TRBV11-3	TRBJ2-3	CASSSLGGTLGDTQYF
13	TRBV12-3/TRBV12-4	TRBJ1-3	CASLLAGGNTIYF
14	TRBV19	TRBJ2-1	CASSMSGSSNEQFF
13	TRBV28	TRBJ2-7	CASRMDTFGEQYF
15	TRBV5-1	TRBJ1-1	CASSLVPDPGAEAFF